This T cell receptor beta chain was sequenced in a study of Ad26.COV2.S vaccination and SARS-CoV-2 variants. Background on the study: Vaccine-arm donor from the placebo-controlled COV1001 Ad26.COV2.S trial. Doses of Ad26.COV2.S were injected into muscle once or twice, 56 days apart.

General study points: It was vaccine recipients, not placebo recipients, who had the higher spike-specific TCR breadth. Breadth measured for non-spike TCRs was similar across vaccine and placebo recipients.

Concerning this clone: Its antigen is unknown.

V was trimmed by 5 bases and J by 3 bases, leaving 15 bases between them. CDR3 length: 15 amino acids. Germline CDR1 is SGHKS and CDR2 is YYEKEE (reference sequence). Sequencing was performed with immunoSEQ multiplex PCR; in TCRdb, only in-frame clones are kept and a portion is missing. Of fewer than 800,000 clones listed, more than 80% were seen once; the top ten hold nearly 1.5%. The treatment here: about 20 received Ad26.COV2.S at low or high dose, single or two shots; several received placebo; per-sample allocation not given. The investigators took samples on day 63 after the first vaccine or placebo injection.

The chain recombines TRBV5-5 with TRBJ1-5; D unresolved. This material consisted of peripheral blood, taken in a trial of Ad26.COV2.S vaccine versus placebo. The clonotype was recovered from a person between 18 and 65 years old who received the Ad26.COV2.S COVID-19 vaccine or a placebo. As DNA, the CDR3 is TGTGCCAGCAGTTTCCAGTTAAGACCCAATCAGCCCCAGCATTTT. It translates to CASSFQLRPNQPQHF.